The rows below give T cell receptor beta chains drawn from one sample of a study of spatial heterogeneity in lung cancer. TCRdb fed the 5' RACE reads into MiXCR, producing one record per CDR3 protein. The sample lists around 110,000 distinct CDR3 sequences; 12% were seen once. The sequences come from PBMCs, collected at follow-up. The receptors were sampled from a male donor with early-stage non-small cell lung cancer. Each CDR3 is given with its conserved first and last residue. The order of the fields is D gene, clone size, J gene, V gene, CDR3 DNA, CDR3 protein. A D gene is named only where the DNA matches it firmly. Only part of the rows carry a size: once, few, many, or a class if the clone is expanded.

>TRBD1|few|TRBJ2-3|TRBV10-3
TGTGCCATCAGTTCGGACAGGGAGACAGATACGCAGTATTTT
CAISSDRETDTQYF
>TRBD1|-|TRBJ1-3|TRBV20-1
TGCAGTGCTAGAGTTAGGAGGGGGCAATTTCACTCTGGAAACACCATATATTTT
CSARVRRGQFHSGNTIYF
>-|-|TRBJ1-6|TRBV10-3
TGTGCCATCAGTGAGCTTGGAGGTAAACGCGCCTATAATTCACCCCTCCACTTT
CAISELGGKRAYNSPLHF
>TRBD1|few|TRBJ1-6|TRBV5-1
TGCGCCAGCAGCTTGGAACGACAGGGTTATTCACCCCTCCACTTT
CASSLERQGYSPLHF
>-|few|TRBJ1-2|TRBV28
TGTGCCAGCAGTTTGGCAGGGGTATATGGCTACACCTTC
CASSLAGVYGYTF
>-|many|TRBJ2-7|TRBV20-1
TGCAGTGCTAGAGGACCCGGGAGAGAGCAGTACTTC
CSARGPGREQYF
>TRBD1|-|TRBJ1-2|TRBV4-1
TGCGCCAGCAGCCAAGAGACAGGGGTAGGCGGCTACACCTTC
CASSQETGVGGYTF
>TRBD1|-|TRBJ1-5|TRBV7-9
TGTGCCAGCAGCCCAGGACAGGGTCAGCCCCAGCATTTT
CASSPGQGQPQHF
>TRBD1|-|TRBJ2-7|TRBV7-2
TGTGCCAGCAGCTTGGCGACAGGGTTCGAGCAGTACTTC
CASSLATGFEQYF
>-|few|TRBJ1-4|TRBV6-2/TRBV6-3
TGTGCCAGCAGTTTCGGCAGGCTTGATGAAAAACTGTTTTTT
CASSFGRLDEKLFF
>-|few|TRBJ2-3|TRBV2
TGTGCCAGCAGAGTTCCGGGACCCGGCACAGATACGCAGTATTTT
CASRVPGPGTDTQYF
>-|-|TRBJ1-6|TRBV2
TGTGCCAGCAGTGTTAAGGCCGTCTCACCCCTCCACTTT
CASSVKAVSPLHF
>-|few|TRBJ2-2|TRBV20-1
TGCAGTGCTAGAGATAAACAGCCGAACACCGGGGAGCTGTTTTTT
CSARDKQPNTGELFF
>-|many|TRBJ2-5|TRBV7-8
TGTGCCAGCAGCTTACGGGTGCTGGAGACCCAGTACTTC
CASSLRVLETQYF
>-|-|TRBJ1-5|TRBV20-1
TGCAGTGCTAGTGGGGGGACTCAGCCCCAGCATTTT
CSASGGTQPQHF
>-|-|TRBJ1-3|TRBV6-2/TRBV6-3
TGTGCCAGCAGTTCAGGACAGACCCAAGGAAACACCATATATTTT
CASSSGQTQGNTIYF
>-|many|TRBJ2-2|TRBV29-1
TGCAGCGTTGGAATCCAGGTGAACACCGGGGAGCTGTTTTTT
CSVGIQVNTGELFF
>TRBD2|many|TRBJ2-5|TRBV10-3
TGTGCCATCAGTGCTAGCGGCCAAGAGACCCAGTACTTC
CAISASGQETQYF
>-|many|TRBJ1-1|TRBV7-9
TGTGCCAGCAGCTTACTCGGCACTGAAGCTTTCTTT
CASSLLGTEAFF
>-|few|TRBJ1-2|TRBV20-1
TGCAGTGCTTCACAGGAAGACTATGGCTACACCTTC
CSASQEDYGYTF
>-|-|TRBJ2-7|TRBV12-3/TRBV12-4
TGTGCCAGCATCGGGGGGCCCTCCTACGAGCAGTACTTC
CASIGGPSYEQYF
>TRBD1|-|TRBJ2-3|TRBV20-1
TGCAGTGCTAGAGCATGGGACAGAAGCACAGATACGCAGTATTTT
CSARAWDRSTDTQYF
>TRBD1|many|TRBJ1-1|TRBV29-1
TGCAGCGTTTCCCAACAGGGGTTGAACACTGAAGCTTTCTTT
CSVSQQGLNTEAFF
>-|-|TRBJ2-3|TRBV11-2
TGTGCCAGCAGCCAGACCAGGACTTTCACAGATACGCAGTATTTT
CASSQTRTFTDTQYF
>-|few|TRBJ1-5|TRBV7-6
TGTGCCAGCAGCTTGGGACCGGGGCAGCCCCAGCATTTT
CASSLGPGQPQHF
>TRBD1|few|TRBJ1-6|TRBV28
TGTGCCAGCAGTTGGGGACAGGGAAATAATTCACCCCTCCACTTT
CASSWGQGNNSPLHF
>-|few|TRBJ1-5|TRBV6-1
TGTGCCAGCAGTGAAGAGGGGGAGCAGCCCCAGCATTTT
CASSEEGEQPQHF
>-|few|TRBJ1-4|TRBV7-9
TGTGCCAGCGGTTCGAGTGAAAAACTGTTTTTT
CASGSSEKLFF
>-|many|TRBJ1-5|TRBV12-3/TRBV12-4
TGTGCCAGCAGTTTCTGGGGGGCGGATCAGCCCCAGCATTTT
CASSFWGADQPQHF
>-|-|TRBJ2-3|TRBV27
TGTGCCAGCAGTTTAACTCGCCACCCCACAGATACGCAGTATTTT
CASSLTRHPTDTQYF
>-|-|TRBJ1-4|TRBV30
TGTGCCGCCGGGGAGGTGGGTGAAAAACTGTTTTTT
CAAGEVGEKLFF
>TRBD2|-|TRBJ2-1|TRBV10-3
TGTGCCATCAGTCCCACCACTAGCGGGGGGGCCAGAGGCGTCAATGAGCAGTTCTTC
CAISPTTSGGARGVNEQFF
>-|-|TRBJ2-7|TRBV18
TGTGCCAGCTCCCCCACGGCAGAGTACGAGCAGTACTTC
CASSPTAEYEQYF
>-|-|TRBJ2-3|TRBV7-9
TGTGCCAGCAGCTTAGCTCGGGGACTTGGCACAGATACGCAGTATTTT
CASSLARGLGTDTQYF
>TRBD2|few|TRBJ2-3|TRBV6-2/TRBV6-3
TGTGCCAGCAGGACCCCGGGGGGGTCAGATACGCAGTATTTT
CASRTPGGSDTQYF
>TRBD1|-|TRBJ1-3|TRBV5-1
TGCGCCAGCAGCTTGGGTGCAGGGGGATCTGGAAACACCATATATTTT
CASSLGAGGSGNTIYF
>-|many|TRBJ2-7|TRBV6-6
TGTGCCAGCAGTTACGTTTCTAGCAGGGATCACTACGAGCAGTACTTC
CASSYVSSRDHYEQYF
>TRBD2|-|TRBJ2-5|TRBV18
TGTGCCAGCTCACCACAAGTCGGGGGGGCCGGAGAGACCCAGTACTTC
CASSPQVGGAGETQYF
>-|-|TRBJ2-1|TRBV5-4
TGTGCCAGCAGTACGGACACGGGCTACAATGAGCAGTTCTTC
CASSTDTGYNEQFF
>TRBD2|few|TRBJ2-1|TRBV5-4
TGTGCCAGCAGCTTAGCGGGGGGGCAGTTCAATGAGCAGTTCTTC
CASSLAGGQFNEQFF